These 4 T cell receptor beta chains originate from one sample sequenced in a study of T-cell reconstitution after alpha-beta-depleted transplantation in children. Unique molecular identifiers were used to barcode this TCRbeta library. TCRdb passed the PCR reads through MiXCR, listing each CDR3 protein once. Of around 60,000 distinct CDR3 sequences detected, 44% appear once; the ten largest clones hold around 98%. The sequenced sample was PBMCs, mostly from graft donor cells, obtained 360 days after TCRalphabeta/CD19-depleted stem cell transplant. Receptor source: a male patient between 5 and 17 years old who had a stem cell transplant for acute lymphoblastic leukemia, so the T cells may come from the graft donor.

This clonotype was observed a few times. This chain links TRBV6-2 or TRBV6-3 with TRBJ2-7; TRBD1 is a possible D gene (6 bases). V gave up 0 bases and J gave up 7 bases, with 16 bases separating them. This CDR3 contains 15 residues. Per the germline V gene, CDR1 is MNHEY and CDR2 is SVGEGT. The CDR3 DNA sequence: TGTGCCAGCAGTTACTCGTCAGGGGCGAGGGGAGAGCAGTACTTC. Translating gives CASSYSSGARGEQYF.

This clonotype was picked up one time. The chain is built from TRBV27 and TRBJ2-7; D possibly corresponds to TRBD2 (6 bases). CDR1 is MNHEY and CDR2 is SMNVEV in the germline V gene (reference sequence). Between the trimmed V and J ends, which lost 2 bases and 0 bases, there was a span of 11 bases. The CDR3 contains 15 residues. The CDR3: CASSLGGPSSYEQYF. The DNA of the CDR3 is TGTGCCAGCAGTTTAGGAGGGCCTAGCTCCTACGAGCAGTACTTC.

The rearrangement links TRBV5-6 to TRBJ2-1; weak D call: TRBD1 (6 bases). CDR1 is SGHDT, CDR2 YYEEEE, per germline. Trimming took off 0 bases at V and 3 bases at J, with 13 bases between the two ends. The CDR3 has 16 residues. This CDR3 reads CASSLVPGELYNEQFF. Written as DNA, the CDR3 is TGTGCCAGCAGCTTGGTTCCAGGGGAACTCTACAATGAGCAGTTCTTC.

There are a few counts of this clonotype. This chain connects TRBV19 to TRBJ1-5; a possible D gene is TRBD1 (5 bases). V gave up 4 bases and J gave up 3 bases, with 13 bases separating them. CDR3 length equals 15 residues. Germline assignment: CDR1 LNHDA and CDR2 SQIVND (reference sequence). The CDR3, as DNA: TGTGCCAGTAGTACTCAGGGTATGGACAATCAGCCCCAGCATTTT. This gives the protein CASSTQGMDNQPQHF.